The clone carrying this TCR beta chain was seen repeatedly, ten times or more. The antigen is not known. Germline V lookup: CDR1 MGHRA, CDR2 YSYEKL. This CDR3 has 15 amino acids. V lost 2 bases to trimming and J lost 5 bases, with 15 bases between them. TCRdb reprocessed the 5' RACE reads with MiXCR, giving one entry per CDR3 protein. Of some 250,000 distinct CDR3 sequences in the sample, roughly 25% were seen once. The source of the sample is a study of CD8 T cells in ankylosing spondylitis. Study-level findings and limits: Significant enrichment of disease-linked clones was reportedly seen in matched ankylosing spondylitis synovial fluid.

The specimen sequenced was blood, either unsorted or a sorted T cell fraction (not recorded which). The J gene is TRBJ2-5, the V gene TRBV4-1; tentatively, D is TRBD2 (6 bases). The sequence derives from a male donor with ankylosing spondylitis or in good health (not recorded which). The CDR3: CASSQTGLTRETQYF. The CDR3, as DNA: TGCGCCAGCAGCCAAACGGGACTGACCCGTGAGACCCAGTACTTC.